This TCR beta chain was retrieved from a study of Tregs in tolerant kidney transplant recipients (dated by TCRdb to between 2018 and 2021). General notes on the study: The study applied TCRbeta sequencing to find donor-specific regulatory T cells before combined kidney and bone marrow transplantation and then followed those same cells after transplant. TCRbeta repertoire sequencing was used in a few healthy controls to compare several ways of expanding Tregs specific for an allogeneic donor.

With regard to this clone: There is no known antigen for this receptor. Base qualities were left out, and no much larger clone turns up one base away.

Unstimulated Tregs (CD4+CD25+CD127-), CD4+ non-Tregs (CD4+CD25-), CD4 and CD8 cells were FACS-sorted from thawed PBMCs. Healthy control blood was obtained either as purchased buffy coats or from healthy volunteers. Healthy control blood was processed to PBMCs by Ficoll density gradient and cryopreserved, and patient PBMCs were collected before and after transplant. Summary of the overall study and its limitations: Because only a small number of patients were included, the study had limitations, and the results will need to be validated in larger populations as well as under other immunosuppression protocols. Biological reproducibility was not directly assessed, although technical replication error appeared to be minimal. Expanding Tregs with activated donor B cells appeared to identify the most biologically relevant and donor-specific TCRbeta repertoire.

According to the germline V gene (reference sequence), CDR1 reads SEHNR and CDR2 reads FQNEAQ. The CDR3 covers 12 residues, taking in both the cysteine and the phenylalanine. The CDR3 DNA has 36 bases and is translated from base 1. V was cut back by 5 bases and J by 1 base, leaving a gap of 6 bases between them. Genomic DNA was extracted from sorted cells with the QIAGEN DNeasy Blood and Tissue Kit for TCRbeta CDR3 sequencing. Through immunoSEQ, high-throughput TCRbeta CDR3 sequencing was done commercially, including PCR amplification with internal controls and bias correction. The original methods were these. Unique productive TCRbeta sequences were defined by CDR3 nucleotide sequence where primers matched, and otherwise by CDR3 amino acid sequence together with Vbeta and Jbeta genes. Sorting error was corrected by removing sequences shared between sorted populations at a frequency ratio of 2:1 or less, and the remaining shared sequences were assigned to the higher population. Sequences were defined as donor-reactive when expanded at least 5-fold in CFSE-low cells versus unstimulated cells and present at a frequency of at least 0.01% in CFSE-low cells. Repertoire divergence was quantified by Jensen-Shannon divergence calculated from the top 100 TCRbeta sequences ranked by frequency. For any sample with multiple sequencing runs, sorting error was corrected in each run separately before the runs were pooled. TCRdb took over this immuneACCESS table, retaining in-frame rearrangements with V and J assigned. Such tables are incomplete; in checked studies, under half of the missing clones stem from an unresolved V gene, and the remainder is unexplained. The DNA gave D and trimming, while V, J and clone size come from that table. Here the sample has roughly 68,000 clones; 84% occur a single time. Of the sample, roughly 4.9% falls within the top ten clones.

The specimen sequenced was CD4+ T cells from blood. The V gene is TRBV7-9 and the J gene is TRBJ2-7, with an unclear D gene assignment. The TCR originated in a human donor in good health. The CDR3 corresponds to CASSPASYEQYF. The nucleotide sequence reads as follows: TGTGCCAGCAGCCCCGCATCCTACGAGCAGTACTTC.